The 15 T cell receptor beta chains in this list originate from one sample, sequenced in a study of neurological immune-mediated disorders. Using its own MiXCR run on the 5' RACE reads, TCRdb lists one record per CDR3 protein. There are around 20,000 distinct CDR3 sequences in the sample; about 13% occur only once, and about an eighth lies in the top ten. The source material was PBMCs. The receptors were gathered from a woman in her sixties or seventies with HTLV-1-associated myelopathy (HAM/TSP).

This chain links TRBV6-5 with TRBJ2-2; D unclear. Trimming left V 5 bases short and J 1 base short, with 5 bases between. Germline CDR1 is MNHEY and CDR2 is SVGAGI. This CDR3 is 13 amino acids long. The CDR3 DNA is TGTGCCAGCAGTCTCAGGAACACCGGGGAGCTGTTTTTT. Protein: CASSLRNTGELFF.

The chain joins TRBV14 to TRBJ1-2; D unclear. The V end lost 2 bases, the J end lost 5 bases, and 6 bases lay between the germline ends. CDR1 SGHDN and CDR2 FVKESK come from the germline V gene. CDR3 length: 12 amino acids. This CDR3 reads CASSQYVYGYTF. The CDR3 nucleotides are TGTGCCAGCAGCCAATACGTATATGGCTACACCTTC.

In regard to this clonotype: One end of the junction is discordant with germline, which a read error may explain. This rearrangement joins TRBV29-1 to TRBJ1-3, with D hard to call. CDR1 and CDR2 from the germline V gene are SQVTM and ANQGSEA. This CDR3 has 14 residues. CDR3 sequence reads: CSAATGSGGNTIYF. The CDR3 coding sequence is TGCAGCGCAGCTACCGGGAGTGGAGGAAATACCATATATTTT.

This clonotype was recorded at least ten times. The chain has TRBV20-1 and TRBJ2-3; 14 bases line up with TRBD2. The J segment lost 0 bases and the V segment lost 6 bases, leaving 5 bases of the junction unmatched. This CDR3 has 16 amino acids. The germline gives CDR1 DFQATT, CDR2 SNEGSKA (reference sequence). For the CDR3, the DNA is TGCAGTGCCGGGACTAGCGGGGGAGCTAGCACAGATACGCAGTATTTT. This codes for CSAGTSGGASTDTQYF.

This clonotype was observed at least ten times. The J gene is TRBJ2-3, the V gene TRBV12-3 or TRBV12-4; the D is unclear. V was pared by 3 bases and J by 0 bases, with 10 bases between. CDR3 length: 15 residues. The CDR3 DNA is TGTGCCAGCAGTTTGTCGCGACATAGCACAGATACGCAGTATTTT. It specifies CASSLSRHSTDTQYF.

This clonotype was seen just once. The chain links TRBV12-5 to TRBJ1-1; D not certain. V was trimmed by 3 bases and J by 4 bases, leaving 9 bases between them. This CDR3 has 13 amino acids. Per germline, CDR1 LGHNT and CDR2 FRNRAP. The chain's CDR3 is CASGFSGSTEAFF. CDR3 DNA sequence: TGTGCTAGTGGTTTCTCAGGATCCACTGAAGCTTTCTTT.

V is TRBV5-1 and J is TRBJ2-7; 7 bases are a match to TRBD1. Germline values: CDR1 SGHRS, CDR2 YFSETQ. Unmatched junction bases numbered 2, after V lost 0 bases and J lost 2 bases. CDR3 length: 14 residues. This CDR3 is CASSLEGGPYEQYF. CDR3 bases: TGCGCCAGCAGCTTGGAAGGGGGCCCCTACGAGCAGTACTTC.

This clonotype was observed at least ten times. This chain joins TRBV20-1 and TRBJ2-4; perhaps TRBD1 as D (5 bases). V gave up 3 bases and J gave up 9 bases, with 15 bases separating them. Germline-derived CDR1 and CDR2 are DFQATT and SNEGSKA (reference sequence). CDR3 size: 13 residues. CDR3 sequence reads: CSARGQGWGIQYF. As DNA, the CDR3 is TGCAGTGCTAGGGGGCAGGGATGGGGCATTCAGTACTTC.

This clonotype was picked up a small number of times. The CDR3 coding sequence is TGTGCCAGCAGCTCCGGAGGGGTTGCTTCGCAGTACTTC. Its protein is CASSSGGVASQYF. This chain joins TRBV7-3 and TRBJ2-7, with D tentatively TRBD2 (6 bases). The germline gives CDR1 SGHTA, CDR2 FQGTGA. Trimming removed 4 bases at V and 9 bases at J, with 16 bases between. The CDR3 contains 13 residues.

This clonotype has a count of ten or more. The chain carries TRBV5-6 and TRBJ1-2, with D hard to call. Germline values: CDR1 SGHDT, CDR2 YYEEEE. Trimming removed 0 bases at V and 4 bases at J, with 10 bases between. This CDR3 spans 14 amino acids. The CDR3, as DNA: TGTGCCAGCAGCTTGGGTAGGGAAGCCTATGGCTACACCTTC. Its translation is CASSLGREAYGYTF.

A remark on this clonotype: Given a much more abundant clone one base away, this may be a read error. This sequence joins TRBV28 and TRBJ2-1; D gene unclear. Germline V CDR1 and CDR2: MDHEN, SYDVKM. The length of the CDR3 is 13 residues. Trimming took off 6 bases at V and 8 bases at J, with 14 bases between the two ends. CDR3 DNA: TGTGCCAGCAGACCAACAGTGGGCGATGAGCAGTTCTTC. It is translated as CASRPTVGDEQFF.

This clonotype was seen ten or more times. V is TRBV9 and J is TRBJ2-1; unclear D gene. The length of the CDR3 is 15 residues. Trimming cost V 3 bases and J 7 bases, with 17 bases left between them. The germline gives CDR1 SGDLS, CDR2 YYNGEE. CDR3 sequence (DNA): TGTGCCAGCAGCGCTGTTAGCACTTTGGGGAATGAGCAGTTCTTC. Translation: CASSAVSTLGNEQFF.

In this sample, this clonotype turned up many times. The V gene is TRBV5-1, the J gene TRBJ1-6; 8 nucleotides agree with TRBD1. CDR1 SGHRS and CDR2 YFSETQ come from the germline V gene. Trimming took 4 bases from V and 13 from J; bases not matched to a gene: 10. The CDR3 spans 14 residues. The CDR3 region has the DNA TGCGCCAGCAGCCGAGACAGGGGTGGGTCCCCCCTCCACTTT. This sequence encodes CASSRDRGGSPLHF.

About this clonotype itself: Sequence at one end of the junction differs from germline and may be a read error. V gene TRBV7-9 combines with J gene TRBJ1-1; 10 nucleotides line up with TRBD1. The CDR3 has 16 residues. In germline, CDR1 is SEHNR, CDR2 FQNEAQ (reference sequence). The CDR3 nucleotides read TGTGCCAGCAGCATAGGACAGGGGGAGAGGAACTCTGAAGCTTTCTTT. Translated, it gives CASSIGQGERNSEAFF.

This clonotype came up many times. The rearrangement uses TRBV10-3 and TRBJ2-7; D gene ambiguous. Trimming removed 3 bases from V and 1 base from J, with 4 bases in between. Germline V gene sequence: CDR1 ENHRY, CDR2 SYGVKD. CDR3 length equals 12 residues. CDR3 coding DNA: TGTGCCATCAGTGACAGTTCCTACGAGCAGTACTTC. This gives the protein CAISDSSYEQYF.